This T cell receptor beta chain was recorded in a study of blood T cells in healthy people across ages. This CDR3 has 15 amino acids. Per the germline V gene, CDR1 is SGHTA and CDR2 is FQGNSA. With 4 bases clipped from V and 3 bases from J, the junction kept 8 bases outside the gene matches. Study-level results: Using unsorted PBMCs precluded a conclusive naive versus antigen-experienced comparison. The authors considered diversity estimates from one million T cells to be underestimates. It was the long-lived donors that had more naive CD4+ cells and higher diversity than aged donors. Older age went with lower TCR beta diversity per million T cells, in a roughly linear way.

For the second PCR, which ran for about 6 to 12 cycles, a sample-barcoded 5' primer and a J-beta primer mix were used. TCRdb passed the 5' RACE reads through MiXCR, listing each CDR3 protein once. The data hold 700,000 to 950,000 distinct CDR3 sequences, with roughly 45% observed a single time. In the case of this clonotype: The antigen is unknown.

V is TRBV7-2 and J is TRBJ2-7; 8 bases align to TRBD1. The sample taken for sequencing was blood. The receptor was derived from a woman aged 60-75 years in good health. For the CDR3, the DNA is TGTGCCAGCAGCTCTAGAGGACAGGGAGACTACGAGCAGTACTTC. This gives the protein CASSSRGQGDYEQYF.